Listed below are T cell receptor beta chains from one sample, sequenced in a study of blood T cells in healthy people across ages. TCRdb re-analysed the 5' RACE reads in MiXCR, keeping a single row per CDR3 protein. The table lists some 370,000 distinct CDR3 sequences, about half of them singletons. The specimen was blood. The origin of the receptors is a man aged 60-69 years in good health. Each CDR3 is given with its conserved first and last residue. D genes are given only for firm matches. Not all rows give a size; the values are once, few, many and, for expanded clones, a class.

clone_size j_call v_call d_call cdr3_aa cdr3_nt
. TRBJ2-6 TRBV5-1 TRBD1 CASSSLTGSGANVLTF TGCGCCAGCAGCTCCCTGACAGGGTCTGGGGCCAACGTCCTGACTTTC
. TRBJ2-1 TRBV6-5 TRBD2 CASSYGRGVQFF TGTGCCAGCAGTTACGGGCGGGGGGTGCAGTTCTTC
many TRBJ2-7 TRBV7-2 . CASSLRWGAESEQYF TGTGCCAGCAGCTTAAGATGGGGGGCAGAGTCCGAGCAGTACTTC
. TRBJ2-7 TRBV6-1 . CASRSHLYEQYF TGTGCCAGCAGGTCGCACCTCTACGAGCAGTACTTC
few TRBJ2-7 TRBV25-1 TRBD2 CASSRRGATYEQYF TGTGCCAGCAGCCGGCGGGGGGCTACCTACGAGCAGTACTTC
few TRBJ1-2 TRBV7-2 . CASSSRAGRVGYTF TGTGCCAGCAGTTCCCGCGCGGGCAGGGTTGGCTACACCTTC
. TRBJ1-2 TRBV27 TRBD1 CASSLFGLGGTGSWDYTF TGTGCCAGCAGTTTATTTGGTTTGGGTGGGACAGGCTCCTGGGACTACACCTTC
. TRBJ2-1 TRBV27 . CASSQSLPRKGDLSYNEQFF TGTGCCAGCAGTCAATCCTTACCCAGGAAGGGGGACCTATCCTACAATGAGCAGTTCTTC
. TRBJ2-1 TRBV5-1 . CASSPTPRLYNEQFF TGCGCCAGCAGCCCAACTCCACGCCTTTACAATGAGCAGTTCTTC
. TRBJ1-2 TRBV6-6 TRBD1 CAINRGQRYGYTF TGTGCCATCAACAGGGGGCAGCGCTATGGCTACACCTTC
. TRBJ1-1 TRBV5-1 . CASSLLSAGEAFF TGCGCCAGCAGCTTGTTGAGCGCGGGTGAAGCTTTCTTT
. TRBJ2-1 TRBV20-1 . CSARYAPGTPYNEQFF TGCAGTGCTAGATACGCCCCCGGGACACCATACAATGAGCAGTTCTTC
. TRBJ2-7 TRBV2 . CASSERRSSYNEQYF TGTGCCAGCAGTGAACGGAGAAGCTCCTACAATGAGCAGTACTTC
once TRBJ2-3 TRBV7-2 TRBD2 CAGSLGLAGGAASDTQYF TGTGCCGGCAGCTTAGGACTAGCGGGAGGAGCCGCGTCAGATACGCAGTATTTT
. TRBJ2-5 TRBV7-2 . CASSLARTSGGTQYF TGTGCCAGCAGCTTAGCGAGGACATCTGGGGGGACCCAGTACTTC
. TRBJ2-7 TRBV7-2 . CASSTRETYEQYF TGTGCCAGCAGCACCCGGGAGACCTACGAGCAGTACTTC
few TRBJ2-3 TRBV6-7 . CASSYGRVGGLPDTQYF TGTGCCAGCAGTTACGGGAGGGTGGGGGGCCTCCCGGATACGCAGTATTTT
. TRBJ2-7 TRBV20-1 . CSLGRTEQYF TGCAGTCTAGGAAGGACCGAGCAGTACTTC
. TRBJ2-7 TRBV4-2 . CASSQEGTNPSYEQYF TGTGCCAGCAGCCAAGAAGGGACAAACCCTTCCTACGAGCAGTACTTC
many TRBJ2-3 TRBV6-2/TRBV6-3 . CASSYLDTDTQYF TGTGCCAGCAGTTACCTAGATACAGATACGCAGTATTTT
. TRBJ2-1 TRBV20-1 TRBD2 CSATRTSGRAQSNEQFF TGCAGTGCTACAAGGACTAGCGGGAGGGCCCAGTCAAACGAGCAGTTCTTC
. TRBJ2-5 TRBV7-9 TRBD2 CASSPRERGDIQETQYF TGTGCCAGCAGCCCCCGCGAGCGGGGGGACATACAAGAGACCCAGTACTTC
many TRBJ2-3 TRBV9 . CASSPLPRGDTQYF TGTGCCAGCAGCCCCCTCCCACGGGGGGATACGCAGTATTTT
. TRBJ2-1 TRBV4-2 TRBD2 CASSQFGATSGAYNKQFF TGTGCCAGCAGCCAATTCGGGGCGACTAGCGGAGCCTACAATAAGCAGTTCTTC
. TRBJ2-1 TRBV7-2 . CASSLVSEAEQFF TGTGCCAGCAGCTTAGTGTCTGAGGCTGAGCAGTTCTTC
. TRBJ1-2 TRBV12-3/TRBV12-4 TRBD1 CASRRTGGNYGYTF TGTGCCAGCAGACGGACAGGGGGAAACTATGGCTACACCTTC
. TRBJ2-3 TRBV9 . CASSLQGASTDTQYF TGTGCCAGCAGCCTACAAGGGGCTAGCACAGATACGCAGTATTTT
. TRBJ2-5 TRBV4-3 TRBD1 CASSQAPLQGAGETQYF TGCGCCAGCAGCCAAGCACCTTTACAGGGGGCAGGAGAGACCCAGTACTTC